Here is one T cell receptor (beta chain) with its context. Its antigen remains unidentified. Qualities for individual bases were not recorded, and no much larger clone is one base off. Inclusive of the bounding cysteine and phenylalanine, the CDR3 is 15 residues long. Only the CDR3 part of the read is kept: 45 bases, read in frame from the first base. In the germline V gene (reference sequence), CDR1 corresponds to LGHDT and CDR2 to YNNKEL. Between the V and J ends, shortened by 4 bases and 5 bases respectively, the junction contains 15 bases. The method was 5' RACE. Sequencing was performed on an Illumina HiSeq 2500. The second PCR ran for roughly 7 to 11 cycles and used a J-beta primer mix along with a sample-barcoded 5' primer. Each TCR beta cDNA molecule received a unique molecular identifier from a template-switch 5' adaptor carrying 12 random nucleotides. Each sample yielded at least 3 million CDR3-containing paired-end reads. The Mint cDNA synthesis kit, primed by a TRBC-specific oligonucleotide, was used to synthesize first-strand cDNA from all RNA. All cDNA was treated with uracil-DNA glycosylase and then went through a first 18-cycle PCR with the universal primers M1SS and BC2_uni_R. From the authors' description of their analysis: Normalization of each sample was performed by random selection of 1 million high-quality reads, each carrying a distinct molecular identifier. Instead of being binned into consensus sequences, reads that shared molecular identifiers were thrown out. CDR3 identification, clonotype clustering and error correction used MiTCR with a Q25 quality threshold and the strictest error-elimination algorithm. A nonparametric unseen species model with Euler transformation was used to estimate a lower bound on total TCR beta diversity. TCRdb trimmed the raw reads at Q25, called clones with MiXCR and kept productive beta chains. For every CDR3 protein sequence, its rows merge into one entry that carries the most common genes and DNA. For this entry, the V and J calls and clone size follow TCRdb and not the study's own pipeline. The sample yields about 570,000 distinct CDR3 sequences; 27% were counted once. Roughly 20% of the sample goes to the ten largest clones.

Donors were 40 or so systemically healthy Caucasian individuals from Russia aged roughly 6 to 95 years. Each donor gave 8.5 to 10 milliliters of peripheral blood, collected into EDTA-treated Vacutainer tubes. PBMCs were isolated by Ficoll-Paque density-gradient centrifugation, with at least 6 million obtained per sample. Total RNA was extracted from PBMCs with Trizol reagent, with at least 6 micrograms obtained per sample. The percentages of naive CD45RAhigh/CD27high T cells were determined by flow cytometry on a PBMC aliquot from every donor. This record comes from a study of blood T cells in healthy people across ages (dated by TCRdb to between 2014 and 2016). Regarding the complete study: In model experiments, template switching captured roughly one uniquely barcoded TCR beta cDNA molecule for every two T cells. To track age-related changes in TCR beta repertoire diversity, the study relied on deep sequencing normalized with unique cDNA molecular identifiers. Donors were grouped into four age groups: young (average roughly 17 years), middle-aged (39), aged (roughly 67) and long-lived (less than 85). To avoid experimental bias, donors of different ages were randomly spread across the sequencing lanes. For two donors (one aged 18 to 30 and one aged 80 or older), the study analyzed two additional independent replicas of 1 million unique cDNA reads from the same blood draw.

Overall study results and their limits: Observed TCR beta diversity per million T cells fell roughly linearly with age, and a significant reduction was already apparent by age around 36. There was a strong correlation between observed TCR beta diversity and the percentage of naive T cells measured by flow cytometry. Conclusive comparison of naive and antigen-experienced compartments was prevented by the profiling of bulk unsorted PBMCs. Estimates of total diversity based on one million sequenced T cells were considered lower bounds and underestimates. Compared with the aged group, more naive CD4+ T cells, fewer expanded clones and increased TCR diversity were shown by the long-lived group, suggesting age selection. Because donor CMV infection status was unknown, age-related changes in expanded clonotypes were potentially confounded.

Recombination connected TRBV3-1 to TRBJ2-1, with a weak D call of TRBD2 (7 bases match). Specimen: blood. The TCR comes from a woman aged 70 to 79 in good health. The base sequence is TGTGCCAGCAGCCCTCCGAGGGGGGGGAACAATGAGCAGTTCTTC. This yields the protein CASSPPRGGNNEQFF.